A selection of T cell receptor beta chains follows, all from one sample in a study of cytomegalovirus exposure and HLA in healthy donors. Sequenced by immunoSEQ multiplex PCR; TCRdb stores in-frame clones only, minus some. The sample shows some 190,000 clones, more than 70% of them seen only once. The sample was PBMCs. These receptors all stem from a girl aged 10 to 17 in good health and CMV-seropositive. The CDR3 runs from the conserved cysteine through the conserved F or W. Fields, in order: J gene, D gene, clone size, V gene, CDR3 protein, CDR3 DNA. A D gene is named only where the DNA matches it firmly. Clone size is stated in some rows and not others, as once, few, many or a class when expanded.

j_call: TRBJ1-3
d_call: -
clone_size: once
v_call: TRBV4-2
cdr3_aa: CASSQGPTGSSGNTIYF
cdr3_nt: TGTGCCAGCAGCCAAGGTCCGACAGGATCCTCTGGAAACACCATATATTTT

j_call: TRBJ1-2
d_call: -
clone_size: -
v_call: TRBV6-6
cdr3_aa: CASSYDRHDYGYTF
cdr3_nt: TGTGCCAGCAGTTATGACAGGCACGACTATGGCTACACCTTC

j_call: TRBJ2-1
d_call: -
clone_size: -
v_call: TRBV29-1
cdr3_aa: CSVEYMTVNNEQFF
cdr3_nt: TGCAGCGTTGAGTATATGACTGTCAACAATGAGCAGTTCTTC

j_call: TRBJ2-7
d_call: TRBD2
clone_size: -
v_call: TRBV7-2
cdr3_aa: CASSLWTSGTRHEQYF
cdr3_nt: TGTGCCAGCAGCCTGTGGACTAGCGGGACACGACACGAGCAGTACTTC

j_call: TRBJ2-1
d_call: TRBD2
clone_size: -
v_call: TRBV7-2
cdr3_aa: CASSSPSGSTFGEQFF
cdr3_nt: TGTGCCAGCAGCTCCCCTAGCGGGAGTACCTTCGGGGAGCAGTTCTTC

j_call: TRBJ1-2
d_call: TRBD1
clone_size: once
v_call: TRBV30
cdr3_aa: CAWSVRTGTNYGYTF
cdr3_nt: TGTGCCTGGAGTGTTCGGACAGGCACTAACTATGGCTACACCTTC

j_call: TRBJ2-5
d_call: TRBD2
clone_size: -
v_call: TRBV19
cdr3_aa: CASSIRTSGETQYF
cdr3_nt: TGTGCCAGTAGTATAAGGACTAGCGGAGAGACCCAGTACTTC

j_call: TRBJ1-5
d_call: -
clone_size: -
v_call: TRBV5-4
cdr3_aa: CASSFIGPMGDQPQHF
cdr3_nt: TGTGCCAGCAGCTTCATTGGGCCCATGGGTGATCAGCCCCAGCATTTT

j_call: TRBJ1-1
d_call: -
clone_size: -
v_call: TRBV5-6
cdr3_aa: CASSLTANTEAFF
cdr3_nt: TGTGCCAGCAGCTTGACAGCGAACACTGAAGCTTTCTTT

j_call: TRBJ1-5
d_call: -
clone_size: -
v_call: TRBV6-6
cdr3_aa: CASSFTGGNQPQHF
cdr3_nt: TGTGCCAGCAGTTTTACAGGCGGCAATCAGCCCCAGCATTTT

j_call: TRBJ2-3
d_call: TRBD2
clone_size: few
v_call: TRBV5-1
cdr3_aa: CASSFRRVAGLDGSDTQYF
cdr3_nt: TGCGCCAGCAGCTTTAGGAGGGTAGCGGGCTTGGACGGGTCAGATACGCAGTATTTT

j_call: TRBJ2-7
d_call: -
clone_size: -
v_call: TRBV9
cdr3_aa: CASSAERASVLEQYF
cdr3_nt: TGTGCCAGCAGCGCCGAACGCGCTAGCGTTCTCGAGCAGTACTTC

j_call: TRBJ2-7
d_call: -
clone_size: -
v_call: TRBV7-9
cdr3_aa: CASSFPPGDYEQYF
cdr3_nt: TGTGCCAGCAGCTTTCCCCCCGGAGATTACGAGCAGTACTTC

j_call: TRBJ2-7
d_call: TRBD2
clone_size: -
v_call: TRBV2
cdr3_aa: CASRGLADSYEQYF
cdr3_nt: TGTGCCAGCCGGGGACTAGCGGATTCCTACGAGCAGTACTTC

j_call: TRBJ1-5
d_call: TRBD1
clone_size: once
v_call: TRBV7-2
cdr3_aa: CASSLDWTGLNQPQHF
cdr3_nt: TGTGCCAGCAGCTTAGATTGGACAGGGTTGAATCAGCCCCAGCATTTT

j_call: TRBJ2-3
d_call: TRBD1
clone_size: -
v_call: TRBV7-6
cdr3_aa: CASSLPTSGGASDTQYF
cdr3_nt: TGTGCCAGCAGCTTACCGACTTCAGGGGGCGCGTCAGATACGCAGTATTTT

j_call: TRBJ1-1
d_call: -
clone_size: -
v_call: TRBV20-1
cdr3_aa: CSVTGRSAFF
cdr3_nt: TGCAGTGTTACTGGAAGGAGTGCTTTCTTT

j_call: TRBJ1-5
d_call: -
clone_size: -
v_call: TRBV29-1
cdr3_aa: CSVVPLGSNQPQHF
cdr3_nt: TGCAGCGTTGTACCCCTAGGTAGCAATCAGCCCCAGCATTTT

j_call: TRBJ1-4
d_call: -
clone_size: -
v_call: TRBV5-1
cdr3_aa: CASSLQQFNEKLFF
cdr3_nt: TGCGCCAGCAGCTTACAACAGTTTAATGAAAAACTGTTTTTT

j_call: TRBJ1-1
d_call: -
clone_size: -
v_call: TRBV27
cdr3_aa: CASSHGKMNTEAFF
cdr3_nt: TGTGCCAGCAGTCACGGGAAAATGAACACTGAAGCTTTCTTT

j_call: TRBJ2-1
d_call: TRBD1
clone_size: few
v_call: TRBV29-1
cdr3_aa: CSVEDLKDRASYNEQFF
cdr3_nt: TGCAGCGTTGAAGATCTTAAGGACAGGGCCTCCTACAATGAGCAGTTCTTC

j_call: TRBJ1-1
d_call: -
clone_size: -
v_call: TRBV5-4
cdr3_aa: CASSHSTVMNTEAFF
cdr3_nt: TGTGCCAGCAGCCACTCCACCGTAATGAACACTGAAGCTTTCTTT

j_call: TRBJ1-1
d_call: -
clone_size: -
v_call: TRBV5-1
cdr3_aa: CASGIVESGLMNTEAFF
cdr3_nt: TGCGCCAGCGGGATCGTTGAATCCGGACTGATGAACACTGAAGCTTTCTTT

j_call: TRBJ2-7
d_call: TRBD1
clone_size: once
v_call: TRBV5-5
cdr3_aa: CASSSPGTVVYEQYF
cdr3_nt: TGTGCCAGCAGCTCCCCCGGGACAGTTGTCTACGAGCAGTACTTC

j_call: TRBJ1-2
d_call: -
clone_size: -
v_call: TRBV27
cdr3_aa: CASSAQGNPRNGYTF
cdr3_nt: TGTGCCAGCAGTGCACAGGGAAACCCTAGGAATGGCTACACCTTC

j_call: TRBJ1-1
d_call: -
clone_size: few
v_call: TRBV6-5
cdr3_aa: CASRQNTEAFF
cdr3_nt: TGTGCCAGCAGACAGAACACTGAAGCTTTCTTT

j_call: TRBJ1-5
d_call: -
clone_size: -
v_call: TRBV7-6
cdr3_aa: CASSPGRVHQPQHF
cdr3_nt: TGTGCCAGCAGCCCCGGGAGGGTGCATCAGCCCCAGCATTTT

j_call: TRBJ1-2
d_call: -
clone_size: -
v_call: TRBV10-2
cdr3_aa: CASSESGRVYGYTF
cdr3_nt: TGCGCCAGCAGTGAGTCGGGCAGGGTCTATGGCTACACCTTC

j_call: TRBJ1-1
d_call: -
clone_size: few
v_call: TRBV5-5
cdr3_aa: CASSWGLRNTEAFF
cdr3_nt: TGTGCCAGCAGCTGGGGACTGCGGAACACTGAAGCTTTCTTT

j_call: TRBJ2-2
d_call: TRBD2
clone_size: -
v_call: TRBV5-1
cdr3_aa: CASSPKTSGSRTGELFF
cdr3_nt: TGCGCCAGCAGCCCGAAGACTAGCGGGAGTAGAACCGGGGAGCTGTTTTTT

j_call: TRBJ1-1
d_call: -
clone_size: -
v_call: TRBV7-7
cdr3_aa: CASSLQENTEAFF
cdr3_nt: TGTGCTAGCAGCTTACAGGAGAACACTGAAGCTTTCTTT

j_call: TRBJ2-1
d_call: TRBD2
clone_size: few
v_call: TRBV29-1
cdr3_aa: CSFAGGLAGGPSYNEQFF
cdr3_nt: TGCAGCTTTGCCGGAGGACTAGCGGGAGGGCCGTCCTACAATGAGCAGTTCTTC

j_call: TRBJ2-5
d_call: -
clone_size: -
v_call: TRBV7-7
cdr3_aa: CASSQQGYQETQYF
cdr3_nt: TGTGCTAGCAGCCAACAGGGATACCAAGAGACCCAGTACTTC

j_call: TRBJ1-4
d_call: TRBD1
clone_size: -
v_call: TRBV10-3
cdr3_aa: CAISESTGVEKLFF
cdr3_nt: TGTGCCATCAGTGAGTCAACAGGGGTTGAAAAACTGTTTTTT

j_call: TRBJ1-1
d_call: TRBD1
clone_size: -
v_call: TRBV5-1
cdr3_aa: CASSAGQEGTEAFF
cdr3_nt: TGCGCCAGCAGCGCAGGACAGGAGGGGACTGAAGCTTTCTTT

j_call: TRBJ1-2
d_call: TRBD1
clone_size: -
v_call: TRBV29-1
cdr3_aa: CSVEAGGSYGYTF
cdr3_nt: TGCAGCGTTGAGGCAGGGGGCAGCTATGGCTACACCTTC

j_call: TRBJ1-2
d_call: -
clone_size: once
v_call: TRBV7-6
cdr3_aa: CASSLGDNYGYTF
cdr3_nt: TGTGCCAGCAGCTTAGGGGACAATTATGGCTACACCTTC

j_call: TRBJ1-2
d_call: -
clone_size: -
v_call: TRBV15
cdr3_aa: CATSRAPGAYGYTF
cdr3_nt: TGTGCCACCAGCAGAGCCCCAGGCGCCTATGGCTACACCTTC

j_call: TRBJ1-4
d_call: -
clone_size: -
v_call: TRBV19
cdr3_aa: CASRRARVGETNEKLFF
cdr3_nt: TGTGCCAGTAGGCGAGCGAGGGTGGGAGAAACTAATGAAAAACTGTTTTTT